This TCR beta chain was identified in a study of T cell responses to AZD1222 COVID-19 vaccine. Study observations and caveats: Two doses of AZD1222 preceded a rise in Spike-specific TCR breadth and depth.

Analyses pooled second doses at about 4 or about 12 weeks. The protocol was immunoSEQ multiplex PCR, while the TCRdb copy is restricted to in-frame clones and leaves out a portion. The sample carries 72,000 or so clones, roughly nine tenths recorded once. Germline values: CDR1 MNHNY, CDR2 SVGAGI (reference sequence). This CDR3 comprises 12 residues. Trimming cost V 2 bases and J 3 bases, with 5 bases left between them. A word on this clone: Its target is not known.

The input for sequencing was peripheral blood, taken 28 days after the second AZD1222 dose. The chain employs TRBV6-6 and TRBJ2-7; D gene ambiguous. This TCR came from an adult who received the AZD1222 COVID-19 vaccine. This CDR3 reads CASSYSSYEQYF. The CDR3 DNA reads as TGTGCCAGCAGTTACAGCAGCTACGAGCAGTACTTC.